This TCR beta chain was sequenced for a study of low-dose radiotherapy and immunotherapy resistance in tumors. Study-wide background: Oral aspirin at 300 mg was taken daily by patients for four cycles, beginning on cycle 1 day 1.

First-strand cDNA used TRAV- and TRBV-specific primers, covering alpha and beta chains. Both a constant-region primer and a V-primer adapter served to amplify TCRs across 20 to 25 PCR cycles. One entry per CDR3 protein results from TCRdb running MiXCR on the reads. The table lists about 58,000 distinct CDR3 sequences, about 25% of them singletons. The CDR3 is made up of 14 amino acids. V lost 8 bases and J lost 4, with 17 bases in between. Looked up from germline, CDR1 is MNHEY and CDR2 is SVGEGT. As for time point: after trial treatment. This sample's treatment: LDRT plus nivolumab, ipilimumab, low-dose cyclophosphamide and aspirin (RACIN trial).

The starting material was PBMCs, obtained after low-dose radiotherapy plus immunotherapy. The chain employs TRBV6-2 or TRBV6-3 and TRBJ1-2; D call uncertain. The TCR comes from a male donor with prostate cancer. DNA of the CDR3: TGTGCCAGCGGAGGGTCGACGGCTACCTATGGCTACACCTTC. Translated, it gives CASGGSTATYGYTF.